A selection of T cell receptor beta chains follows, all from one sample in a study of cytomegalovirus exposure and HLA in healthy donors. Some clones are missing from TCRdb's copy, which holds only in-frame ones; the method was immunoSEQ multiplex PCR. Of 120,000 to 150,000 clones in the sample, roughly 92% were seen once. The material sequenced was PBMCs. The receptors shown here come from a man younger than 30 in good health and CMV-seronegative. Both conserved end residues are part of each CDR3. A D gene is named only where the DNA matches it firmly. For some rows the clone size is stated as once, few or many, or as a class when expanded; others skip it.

TGTGCCAGCAGCCCAGGGGCTAGCAATGAGCAGTTCTTC	CASSPGASNEQFF	-	TRBV7-9	TRBJ2-1	-
TGTGCCAGCAGGGGGACAGGGGCTAGCAATCAGCCCCAGCATTTT	CASRGTGASNQPQHF	TRBD1	TRBV6-5	TRBJ1-5	-
TGTGCCAGCAGTTGGGACGGGACAAACTCTGGAAACACCATATATTTT	CASSWDGTNSGNTIYF	-	TRBV6-5	TRBJ1-3	-
TGCAGCGTTGCTGGGACTAGCGGGAACTACGAGCAGTACTTC	CSVAGTSGNYEQYF	TRBD2	TRBV29-1	TRBJ2-7	-
TGTGCCAGCAGCAAAGGGGGGTCAGGGGTCAGGAATGAGCAGTTCTTC	CASSKGGSGVRNEQFF	-	TRBV21-1	TRBJ2-1	-
TGTGCCAGCAGCTTATCTACAGTCCGCTACGAGCAGTACTTC	CASSLSTVRYEQYF	-	TRBV11-1	TRBJ2-7	-
TGTGCCAGCAGCGAGGGTGGGGGGGGCAATCAGCCCCAGCATTTT	CASSEGGGGNQPQHF	-	TRBV5-6	TRBJ1-5	-
TGCGCCAGCAGCAGAACCGGGACAGAAAATTCACCCCTCCACTTT	CASSRTGTENSPLHF	TRBD1	TRBV5-1	TRBJ1-6	once
TGTGCCAGCAGCTTGTACAGGGTCGGCGGGGAGCTGTTTTTT	CASSLYRVGGELFF	-	TRBV7-2	TRBJ2-2	-
TGCGCCAGCAGCCTTGGGACAGTAGCCAAAAACATTCAGTACTTC	CASSLGTVAKNIQYF	TRBD1	TRBV5-1	TRBJ2-4	-
TGTGCCAGCTCTAACAGTATTCAGCCCCAGCATTTT	CASSNSIQPQHF	-	TRBV6-1	TRBJ1-5	few
TGTGCCAGCAGCAAGACAGGGCTTAATGAAAAACTGTTTTTT	CASSKTGLNEKLFF	TRBD1	TRBV7-8	TRBJ1-4	-
TGTGCCTGGAAGGCCCCCGGGGCCTATAATTCACCCCTCCACTTT	CAWKAPGAYNSPLHF	-	TRBV30	TRBJ1-6	-
TGTGCCAGCAGTTTAACGCCCCCCGGGCGGGGTGAGCAGTTCTTC	CASSLTPPGRGEQFF	-	TRBV27	TRBJ2-1	-
TGTGCCAGCAGTATCGGGACATTTAACACTGAAGCTTTCTTT	CASSIGTFNTEAFF	-	TRBV2	TRBJ1-1	-
TGTGCCACCAGCGGTTCAAGAGGGCGACTAGATACGCAGTATTTT	CATSGSRGRLDTQYF	-	TRBV15	TRBJ2-3	-
TGTGCCAGCAGCTTCGGACAGGGCGACTATGGCTACACCTTC	CASSFGQGDYGYTF	TRBD1	TRBV5-8	TRBJ1-2	-
TGTGCCAGCAGCGTATATAGCGGGAGTACCAATGAGCAGTTCTTC	CASSVYSGSTNEQFF	TRBD2	TRBV9	TRBJ2-1	-
TGTGCCAGCAGACCTGAACCGGGACAGGGGCCCTATGGCTACACCTTC	CASRPEPGQGPYGYTF	TRBD1	TRBV7-2	TRBJ1-2	-
TGTGCCAGCAGCTCCGTAGGGGGCTACGAGCAGTACTTC	CASSSVGGYEQYF	-	TRBV7-6	TRBJ2-7	few
TGTGCCAGCAGCTTCCCCGGGGTCGGGTACGAGCAGTACTTC	CASSFPGVGYEQYF	-	TRBV7-2	TRBJ2-7	-
TGTGCCATCAGGGAGCCTGCCAGCTCCTACAATGAGCAGTTCTTC	CAIREPASSYNEQFF	-	TRBV10-3	TRBJ2-1	-
TGTGCCAGCAGCCTGGCGGGGATTGTGAGCACAGATACGCAGTATTTT	CASSLAGIVSTDTQYF	-	TRBV9	TRBJ2-3	-
TGTGCCAGCTGGGGAGATGGGGGGGCAGGGAATGAGCAGTTCTTC	CASWGDGGAGNEQFF	-	TRBV2	TRBJ2-1	once
TGTGCCAGCAGTTTTGGGGCAGGGGGTGGACAAGAGACCCAGTACTTC	CASSFGAGGGQETQYF	TRBD1	TRBV28	TRBJ2-5	-
TGTGCCAGCAGACAGGGATTGAACACCGGGGAGCTGTTTTTT	CASRQGLNTGELFF	TRBD1	TRBV19	TRBJ2-2	-
TGTGCCAGTAAAATCAGGGATTGGGTCTATGGCTACACCTTC	CASKIRDWVYGYTF	-	TRBV19	TRBJ1-2	-
TGTGCCAGCAAGAAACGGGTTGAGTTGGGTCAGCCCCAGCATTTT	CASKKRVELGQPQHF	-	TRBV21-1	TRBJ1-5	-
TGTGCCTGGAGCGGACAGGGAGAGTCACCCCTCCACTTT	CAWSGQGESPLHF	TRBD1	TRBV30	TRBJ1-6	-
TGTGCCAGCAGTTACCCGGGGATCTACACCTTC	CASSYPGIYTF	-	TRBV6-5	TRBJ1-2	-
TGTGCCAGCGGGGGACTAGCGGGAGGAGTGGATACGCAGTATTTT	CASGGLAGGVDTQYF	TRBD2	TRBV2	TRBJ2-3	-
TGTGCCAGTTACAGGACAGGATCGGGTGAGACCCAGTACTTC	CASYRTGSGETQYF	TRBD1	TRBV6-1	TRBJ2-5	-
TGTGCCAGCAGTGACAGGGGGCGGATAGCTTTCTTT	CASSDRGRIAFF	TRBD1	TRBV6-5	TRBJ1-1	-
TGTGCCAGTACCCCCTGGCGGGCCAGTGGCTACACCTTC	CASTPWRASGYTF	-	TRBV19	TRBJ1-2	once
TGCGCCAGCAGCCAAGATCGTGGGGGGTATAGCAATCAGCCCCAGCATTTT	CASSQDRGGYSNQPQHF	-	TRBV4-3	TRBJ1-5	-
TGTGCCAGCAGCTTAGCGCGGGACCCCGGAACTGAAGCTTTCTTT	CASSLARDPGTEAFF	-	TRBV7-4	TRBJ1-1	once
TGCGCCAGCAGCCACCAGACAGTTTTAACCTATGGCTACACCTTC	CASSHQTVLTYGYTF	-	TRBV4-1	TRBJ1-2	-
TGTGCCAGCAGTGAACTTTGGGATAGCGGCAATCAGCCCCAGCATTTT	CASSELWDSGNQPQHF	-	TRBV2	TRBJ1-5	-
TGTGCCAGCCGGGAGGGAACCGTCTCCTACAATGAGCAGTTCTTC	CASREGTVSYNEQFF	TRBD2	TRBV19	TRBJ2-1	-
TGCGCCAGCAGCCTAACCGGGGCGGGAGCTTCAGATACGCAGTATTTT	CASSLTGAGASDTQYF	TRBD2	TRBV4-3	TRBJ2-3	-
TGTGCCAGCAGCCCTAGGTGGGATGAAAAACTGTTTTTT	CASSPRWDEKLFF	-	TRBV7-2	TRBJ1-4	-
TGTGCCAGCAGCATTAGGACAGGCTGGAACACTGAAGCTTTCTTT	CASSIRTGWNTEAFF	TRBD1	TRBV11-2	TRBJ1-1	-
TGCGCCAGCAGCCCCGCAGGTGGGCCCTACGAGCAGTACTTC	CASSPAGGPYEQYF	-	TRBV5-1	TRBJ2-7	-
TGTGCCAGCAGCTTACGGGGAATTGGATCCAAAAACATTCAGTACTTC	CASSLRGIGSKNIQYF	-	TRBV11-2	TRBJ2-4	-
TGTGCCAGCTCAGCGGTCTCCTACAATGAGCAGTTCTTC	CASSAVSYNEQFF	-	TRBV13	TRBJ2-1	-
TGTGCCAGCTCACCCGGACTAGCGGGAGTTGGGCAGTTCTTC	CASSPGLAGVGQFF	TRBD2	TRBV18	TRBJ2-1	-
TGCGCCAGCAGCCCCACGTGGACAGGGTCACAAGAGACCCAGTACTTC	CASSPTWTGSQETQYF	TRBD1	TRBV5-1	TRBJ2-5	-
TGTGCCAGTAGTTTCCGACCGGGACTAGCGGGATCCAGTGAGCAGTTCTTC	CASSFRPGLAGSSEQFF	TRBD2	TRBV19	TRBJ2-1	-
TGTGCCAGCAGTGAAGCCCCAACCACAGGGGATGGCTACACCTTC	CASSEAPTTGDGYTF	TRBD1	TRBV2	TRBJ1-2	-
TGTGCCAGCAGCGCGGGGGCTAGCGGGAGGGTGTGGGAGACCCAGTACTTC	CASSAGASGRVWETQYF	TRBD2	TRBV7-9	TRBJ2-5	once
TGCGCCAGCAGCTTGAATCGTCGGTTTTATGGCTACACCTTC	CASSLNRRFYGYTF	-	TRBV5-1	TRBJ1-2	once
TGTGCCAGCAGTTTATCAGGGACTAGTATCGCGCTTGGGTACAATGAGCAGTTCTTC	CASSLSGTSIALGYNEQFF	TRBD2	TRBV27	TRBJ2-1	once
TGTGCCAGCAGTCCCCGAACCGTGACATTCCTTTTAGATACGCAGTATTTT	CASSPRTVTFLLDTQYF	-	TRBV27	TRBJ2-3	-
TGTGCCAGCAGCACCGTAGCTAAGAGCTCCTACAATGAGCAGTTCTTC	CASSTVAKSSYNEQFF	-	TRBV5-4	TRBJ2-1	-
TGTGCCAGCAGTTCCGACAGGGGGAACGGCTACACCTTC	CASSSDRGNGYTF	TRBD1	TRBV27	TRBJ1-2	-